These T cell receptor beta chains were read from a single sample in a study of CD8 T cells in ankylosing spondylitis. TCRdb recomputed calls from the 5' RACE reads with MiXCR, one row per CDR3 protein. The sample contains 750,000 to 850,000 distinct CDR3 sequences, 12% of which appear only once. Sequenced: blood, either unsorted or a sorted T cell fraction (not recorded which). These receptors originate from a male donor with ankylosing spondylitis. Each CDR3 is given with its conserved first and last residue. A D gene is named only where the DNA matches it firmly. Clone size, where shown, is once, few, many, or a class for clones that have expanded.

J gene | V gene | clone size | D gene | CDR3 DNA | CDR3 protein
TRBJ1-5 | TRBV20-1 | few | - | TGCAGTGCTACCCAAACGGCGGGCAGAAATGATCAGCCCCAGCATTTT | CSATQTAGRNDQPQHF
TRBJ2-1 | TRBV20-1 | many | - | TGCAGTGCAATACTTAGCTCCTACAATGAGCAGTTCTTC | CSAILSSYNEQFF
TRBJ2-1 | TRBV6-2/TRBV6-3 | - | - | TGTGCCAGCAGTTACGTGGGCCTGAGGAGCTCCTACAATGAGCAGTTCTTC | CASSYVGLRSSYNEQFF
TRBJ2-7 | TRBV5-1 | few | TRBD1 | TGCGCCAGCAGCCGGGACAGGGTTGGCGAGCAGTACTTC | CASSRDRVGEQYF
TRBJ2-7 | TRBV3-1 | few | TRBD2 | TGTGCCAGCAGACTAAGCGGGGTCTCCTACGAGCAGTACTTC | CASRLSGVSYEQYF
TRBJ2-5 | TRBV5-6 | - | - | TGTGCCAGCAGCTTGAAGATGACGGACCAAGAGACCCAGTACTTC | CASSLKMTDQETQYF
TRBJ2-7 | TRBV5-5 | few | - | TGTGCCAGCAACCTAGGACAGCCGACCTACGAGCAGTACTTC | CASNLGQPTYEQYF
TRBJ1-5 | TRBV20-1 | - | TRBD1 | TGCAGTGCTAGCCGGAGGACAGGGGCTGAGCCCCAGCATTTT | CSASRRTGAEPQHF
TRBJ2-2 | TRBV20-1 | few | - | TGCAGTGCTCGGGGCCCCGGACGAAACACCGGGGAGCTGTTTTTT | CSARGPGRNTGELFF
TRBJ2-1 | TRBV4-2 | - | - | TGTGCCAGCAGCCAAGACCGACCGGGGGGCCTAGCTGGGGATGAGCAGTTCTTC | CASSQDRPGGLAGDEQFF
TRBJ1-1 | TRBV11-2 | few | - | TGTGCCAGCAGCTTAGACAGGCTCGGTGAAGCTTTCTTT | CASSLDRLGEAFF
TRBJ2-7 | TRBV7-2 | - | TRBD1 | TGTGCCAGCAGCTATGCCGGGACAGTCAACTACGAGCAGTACTTC | CASSYAGTVNYEQYF
TRBJ2-7 | TRBV6-2/TRBV6-3 | - | - | TGTGCCAGCAGTTACTCTAGGGGTCGGTACGAGCAGTACTTC | CASSYSRGRYEQYF
TRBJ2-7 | TRBV5-1 | many | TRBD1 | TGCGCCAGCAGCGGGGGACAGTCAGCCTACGAGCAGTACTTC | CASSGGQSAYEQYF
TRBJ2-7 | TRBV6-1 | - | - | TGTGCCAGCACCCAGCCGGGAACCTACGAGCAGTACTTC | CASTQPGTYEQYF
TRBJ2-7 | TRBV11-1 | few | - | TGTGCCAGCAGCTCCCCCGCCGACGAGCAGTACTTC | CASSSPADEQYF
TRBJ2-3 | TRBV15 | few | - | TGTGCCACCGCCGTTATAGGAAGTTTCGCAGATACGCAGTATTTT | CATAVIGSFADTQYF
TRBJ2-7 | TRBV6-2/TRBV6-3 | few | TRBD1 | TGTGCCAGCACCGCGGACAGGTACCTTGACTACGAGCAGTACTTC | CASTADRYLDYEQYF
TRBJ1-2 | TRBV9 | - | TRBD1 | TGTGCCAGCAGCCGGCAAATTGGACAGGCGACCTATGGCTACACCTTC | CASSRQIGQATYGYTF
TRBJ2-7 | TRBV5-1 | many | - | TGCGCCAGCAGCTTGGCAGGGAGGAGCTCCTACGAGCAGTACTTC | CASSLAGRSSYEQYF
TRBJ2-1 | TRBV18 | - | TRBD1 | TGTGCCAGCTCACCTGGGACAGTTGTTAGCTCCTACAATGAGCAGTTCTTC | CASSPGTVVSSYNEQFF
TRBJ2-7 | TRBV6-1 | few | - | TGTGCCAGCAGAAAGGACTCGTACACCGAGCAGTACTTC | CASRKDSYTEQYF
TRBJ1-3 | TRBV5-1 | few | - | TGCGCCAGCAGCTATTCCGACTCAGGCTCTGGAAACACCATATATTTT | CASSYSDSGSGNTIYF
TRBJ2-2 | TRBV7-3 | few | - | TGTGCCAGCAGCCCCCCCGGTGTGACCGGGGAGCTGTTTTTT | CASSPPGVTGELFF
TRBJ1-1 | TRBV7-9 | - | - | TGTGCCAGCAGCCGACAGGCCAATCTGAACACTGAAGCTTTCTTT | CASSRQANLNTEAFF
TRBJ2-5 | TRBV20-1 | - | TRBD1 | TGCAGTGCTTCCGGGACAGCTTATCAAGAGACCCAGTACTTC | CSASGTAYQETQYF
TRBJ1-1 | TRBV29-1 | - | - | TGCAGCGCCCTCTCGACCATAACATTGGGAGCTTTCTTT | CSALSTITLGAFF
TRBJ2-1 | TRBV5-5 | few | - | TGTGCCAGCACCCCCCTTCCTAGCTCCTACAATGAGCAGTTCTTC | CASTPLPSSYNEQFF
TRBJ2-7 | TRBV6-2/TRBV6-3 | - | - | TGTGCCAGCAGCCTCCTACTACTAGCCCATAGCCTCCGGGAAGAGCAGTACTTC | CASSLLLLAHSLREEQYF
TRBJ2-7 | TRBV5-1 | many | - | TGCGCCAGCAGCTTGGATTACGAGCAGTACTTC | CASSLDYEQYF
TRBJ2-2 | TRBV7-8 | - | TRBD2 | TGTGCCAGCAACCCGGGACTAGCTACTTACGGGGAGCTGTTTTTT | CASNPGLATYGELFF